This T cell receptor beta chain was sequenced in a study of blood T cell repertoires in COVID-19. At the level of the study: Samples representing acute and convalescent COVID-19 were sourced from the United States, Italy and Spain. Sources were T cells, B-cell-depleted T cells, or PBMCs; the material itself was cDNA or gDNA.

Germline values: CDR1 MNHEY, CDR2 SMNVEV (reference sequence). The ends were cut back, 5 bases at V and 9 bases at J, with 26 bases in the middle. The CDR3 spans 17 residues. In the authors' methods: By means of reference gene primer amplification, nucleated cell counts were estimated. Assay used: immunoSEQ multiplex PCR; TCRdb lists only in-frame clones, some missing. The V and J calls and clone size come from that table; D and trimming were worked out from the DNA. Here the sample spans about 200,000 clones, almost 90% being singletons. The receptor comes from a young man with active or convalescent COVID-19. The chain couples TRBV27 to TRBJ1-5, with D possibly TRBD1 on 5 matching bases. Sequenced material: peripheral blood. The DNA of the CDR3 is TGTGCCAGCAGTCCCCTCGGGGGACGGGAAGGCTCTCGGCCCCAGCATTTT. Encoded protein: CASSPLGGREGSRPQHF.